This TCR beta chain was sequenced in a study of cytomegalovirus exposure and HLA in healthy donors. At the level of the study: Researchers previously reported finding 90 million to 130 million unique TCR beta sequences from some 180 million T cells. General observations from the study: The authors assumed roughly uniform sequencing depth across donors for presence/absence analyses. Because they were indistinguishable, some V segments, including TRBV6-2 and TRBV6-3, were excluded.

In its sample, this clone was seen once. Its target is not known. Primers: 60 Vbeta forward and 13 Jbeta reverse. The table came from immunoSEQ multiplex PCR; TCRdb's copy has only in-frame clones and leaves some out. Among some 200,000 clones listed, approximately 81% were seen once. Losses at the gene ends were 2 bases for V and 4 bases for J; bases not matched to a gene: 2. CDR1 and CDR2 from the germline V gene are LNHNV and YYDKDF (reference sequence). This CDR3 contains 15 residues. V gene TRBV15 combines with J gene TRBJ2-2; the match to TRBD1 covers 9 bases. The clonotype comes from a man in his fifties in good health and CMV-seronegative. Sequenced material: PBMCs. CDR3 bases: TGTGCCACCAGCAGACAGGACAGGGGCACCGGGGAGCTGTTTTTT. It yields the protein CATSRQDRGTGELFF.